The clone carrying this T cell receptor (beta chain) was seen many times. The CDR3 runs 15 residues. The V gene end was trimmed by 1 base and the J gene end by 6 bases; junction bases not matched to a gene: 8. Germline loops: CDR1 SGHDT, CDR2 YYEEEE. The data were taken from a study of neurological immune-mediated disorders. TCRdb independently ran MiXCR on the 5' RACE reads; one entry per CDR3 protein. Of about 46,000 distinct CDR3 sequences listed, under 3.5% were seen once; the top ten hold roughly 16%. The receptor's source is a woman in her forties or fifties with multiple sclerosis. Sequencing was performed on PBMCs. The gene calls are TRBV5-6 and TRBJ2-7, with 9 positions matching TRBD1. The CDR3: CASSLWTGVSGEQYV. The CDR3 DNA is TGTGCCAGCAGCTTGTGGACAGGGGTGAGTGGCGAGCAGTACGTC.